This TCR beta chain was obtained from a study of control samples from healthy donors and cancer patients. The junction had 8 bases not matched to a gene; V was cut back by 5 bases and J by 8 bases. CDR3 length: 13 residues. Germline V CDR1 and CDR2: MNHEY, SMNVEV (reference sequence). Produced via immunoSEQ multiplex PCR; TCRdb's table is partial and in-frame only. The sample lists about 140,000 clones, roughly 92% occurring once. The TCR was taken from a man aged 30-40 years in good health. Source material: blood. The chain joins TRBV27 to TRBJ1-2; 7 bases line up with TRBD1. Written as DNA, the CDR3 is TGTGCCAGCAGTGCACACAGGGGAGGGGGCTACACCTTC. This codes for CASSAHRGGGYTF.